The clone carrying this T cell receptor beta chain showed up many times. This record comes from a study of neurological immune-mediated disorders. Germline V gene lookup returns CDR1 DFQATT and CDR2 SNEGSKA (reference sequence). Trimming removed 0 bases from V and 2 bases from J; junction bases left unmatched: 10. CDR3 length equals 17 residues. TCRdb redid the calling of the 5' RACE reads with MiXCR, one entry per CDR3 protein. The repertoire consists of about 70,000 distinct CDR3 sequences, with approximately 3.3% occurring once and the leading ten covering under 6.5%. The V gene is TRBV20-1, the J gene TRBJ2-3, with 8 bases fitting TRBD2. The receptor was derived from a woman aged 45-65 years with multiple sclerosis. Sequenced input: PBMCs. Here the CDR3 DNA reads TGCAGTGCTAGAGATGGTGGGCTAGCGGGCAACACAGATACGCAGTATTTT. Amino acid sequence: CSARDGGLAGNTDTQYF.